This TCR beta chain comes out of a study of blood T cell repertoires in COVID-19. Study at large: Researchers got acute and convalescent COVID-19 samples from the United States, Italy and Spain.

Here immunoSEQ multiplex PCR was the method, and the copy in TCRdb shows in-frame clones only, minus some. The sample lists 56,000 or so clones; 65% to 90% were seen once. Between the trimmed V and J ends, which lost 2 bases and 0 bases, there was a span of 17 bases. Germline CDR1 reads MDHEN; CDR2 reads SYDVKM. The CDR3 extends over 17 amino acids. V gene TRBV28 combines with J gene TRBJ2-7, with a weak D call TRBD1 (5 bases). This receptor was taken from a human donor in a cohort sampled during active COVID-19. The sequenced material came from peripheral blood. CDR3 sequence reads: CASSLKASYRISYEQYF. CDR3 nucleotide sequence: TGTGCCAGCAGTTTAAAGGCCTCGTACAGGATCTCCTACGAGCAGTACTTC.